This T cell receptor beta chain was observed in a study of beta chain features in type 1 diabetes. General study points: The question of HLA type influencing TCRB rearrangement was one that remained unresolved here.

Details on this clone: The target antigen is unknown.

V lost 3 bases and J lost 0, with 13 bases in between. CDR1 and CDR2 from the germline V gene are SGHRS and YFSETQ. The length of the CDR3 is 15 residues. Expressed TCRB transcripts were sequenced, since all the RNA that had been isolated was reverse transcribed. The assay was immunoSEQ multiplex PCR, and TCRdb's table has in-frame clones only and misses some. Of around 430,000 clones in the sample, about 29% were seen once. This TCR came from a man between 18 and 29 years old in good health. The V and J genes are TRBV5-1 and TRBJ2-7; D could derive from TRBD1 or TRBD2 (5 bases each). Sequenced material: naive CD4+ T cells from blood. DNA of the CDR3: TGCGCCAGCAGCTGGGGGTCCCATAGCTCCTACGAGCAGTACTTC. This translates into CASSWGSHSSYEQYF.